What follows are 18 T cell receptor beta chains derived from one specimen sequenced in a study of OX40 agonist ivuxolimab in advanced cancers. The method was immunoSEQ multiplex PCR; TCRdb's version includes in-frame clones alone and lacks a portion of them. Of 42,000 or so clones in the sample, just under 90% are singletons; the top ten hold around 40%. Here the sequenced sample was CD4+ or CD8+ T cells sorted from blood, taken in a trial of the OX40 agonist ivuxolimab. These receptors were obtained from an adult with an advanced solid tumor such as melanoma, head and neck, liver or kidney cancer.

The J gene is TRBJ1-1, the V gene TRBV29-1; no firm D call. Germline values: CDR1 SQVTM, CDR2 ANQGSEA. This CDR3 is 13 amino acids long. Trimming took 6 bases from V and 1 from J, leaving 12 bases between them. The CDR3 reads CSVGLRQNTEAFF. The CDR3 DNA sequence: TGCAGCGTGGGCCTCAGGCAGAACACTGAAGCTTTCTTT.

This clone occurred a few times. The chain recombines TRBV28 with TRBJ1-5, with TRBD1 as a possible D gene (5 bases). CDR1 MDHEN and CDR2 SYDVKM come from the germline V gene. V lost 3 bases, J lost 7 bases, and 10 bases lay in between. This CDR3 has 13 amino acids. The CDR3 is CASSFQGGQPQHF. Here the CDR3 DNA reads TGTGCCAGCAGTTTCCAGGGAGGACAGCCCCAGCATTTT.

The chain uses TRBV6-5 and TRBJ1-2; 8 bases are a match to TRBD1. The ends lost 6 bases at V and 1 base at J; junction bases unmatched: 7. The CDR3 spans 15 residues. Germline values: CDR1 MNHEY, CDR2 SVGAGI. CDR3 DNA: TGTGCCAGCAGCCAGGACAGGGATGGTAACTATGGCTACACCTTC. Translating it yields CASSQDRDGNYGYTF.

The CDR3, as DNA: TGTGCCAGCAGCACTTCGGCCAAGGGCATCAATCAGCCCCAGCATTTT. It yields the protein CASSTSAKGINQPQHF. This rearrangement joins TRBV6-6 to TRBJ1-5; D is unclear. V was trimmed by 6 bases and J by 3 bases, leaving 18 bases between them. The CDR3 loop spans 16 amino acids. Germline V gene lookup returns CDR1 MNHNY and CDR2 SVGAGI (reference sequence).

For the CDR3, the DNA is TGTGCTAGTGGTTTGGGGACTAGCGAGAACGAGCAGTACTTC. Translation: CASGLGTSENEQYF. The chain carries TRBV12-5 and TRBJ2-7; TRBD2 matches at 9 bases. Per the germline V gene, CDR1 is LGHNT and CDR2 is FRNRAP. The trim removed 1 base at V and 5 bases at J, leaving 3 bases unmatched. CDR3 length: 14 residues.

V is TRBV7-3 and J is TRBJ2-6, with 8 positions matching TRBD1. The CDR3 loop spans 17 amino acids. Germline trimming cut 5 bases from V and 0 bases from J; bases unmatched to any gene: 6. In germline, CDR1 is SGHTA, CDR2 FQGTGA. In nucleotides, the CDR3 is TGTGCCAGCAGCCCGACAGGGGCGATCTCTGGGGCCAACGTCCTGACTTTC. This sequence encodes CASSPTGAISGANVLTF.

This clone was found once. The CDR3 nucleotides are TGTGCCAGCTCACTAAGGGATAACACCGGGGAGCTGTTTTTT. Protein: CASSLRDNTGELFF. The chain links TRBV18 to TRBJ2-2; D call uncertain. The V gene lost 4 bases and the J gene lost 2 bases, with 8 bases spanning the gap. In germline, CDR1 is KGHSH, CDR2 LQKENI. CDR3 length equals 14 residues. The full variable domain, rest sourced from reference TRBV18 and TRBJ2-2, is NAGVMQNPRHLVRRRGQEARLRCSPMKGHSHVYWYRQLPEEGLKFMVYLQKENIIDESGMPKERFSAEFPKEGPSILRIQQVVRGDSAAYFCASSLRDNTGELFFGEGSRLTVL.

V and J are TRBV2 and TRBJ2-4; D gene uncertain. Germline V gene lookup returns CDR1 SNHLY and CDR2 FYNNEI. V shed 3 bases and J shed 0 bases, with 6 bases lying between them. The CDR3 length is 14 residues. The CDR3 DNA sequence: TGTGCCAGCAGTGACAGACAAGCCAAAAACATTCAGTACTTC. Protein: CASSDRQAKNIQYF.

Only one count was recorded for this clone. V is TRBV5-1 and J is TRBJ2-1, with D maybe TRBD2 (6 bases). Trimming took off 3 bases at V and 2 bases at J, with 12 bases between the two ends. This CDR3 contains 15 residues. Germline CDR1 is SGHRS and CDR2 is YFSETQ. CDR3 bases: TGCGCCAGCAGCTCGGAGGGCGCCGCCTACAATGAGCAGTTCTTC. Translating gives CASSSEGAAYNEQFF.

The chain has TRBV6-1 and TRBJ2-7; D may be TRBD2 (5 bases). CDR3 length equals 11 residues. V was trimmed by 6 bases and J by 6 bases, leaving 9 bases between them. From germline, CDR1 is MNHNS and CDR2 SASEGT. The CDR3 is CASRSGSEQYF. The CDR3 DNA reads TGTGCCAGCAGATCGGGGAGCGAGCAGTACTTC.

The V call is TRBV4-1, the J call TRBJ2-7; D is perhaps TRBD1 (6 bases). Trimming shortened V by 4 bases and J by 4 bases, and 17 bases separated the two germline ends. Germline CDR1 reads MGHRA; CDR2 reads YSYEKL. The CDR3 consists of 15 residues. The CDR3 reads CASSRLRDTSYEQYF. The CDR3 bases are TGCGCCAGCAGCCGGCTCCGGGACACATCTTACGAGCAGTACTTC.

This clone has only a few counts. The chain has TRBV19 and TRBJ1-5; tentative D call: TRBD1 (5 bases). V gave up 1 base and J gave up 0 bases, with 7 bases separating them. There are 15 residues in the CDR3. Per the germline V gene, CDR1 is LNHDA and CDR2 is SQIVND (reference sequence). The CDR3: CASSIGGSSNQPQHF. DNA of the CDR3: TGTGCCAGTAGTATAGGGGGGTCTAGCAATCAGCCCCAGCATTTT. Filled out from reference TRBV19 and TRBJ1-5, the complete variable domain reads DGGITQSPKYLFRKEGQNVTLSCEQNLNHDAMYWYRQDPGQGLRLIYYSQIVNDFQKGDIAEGYSVSREKKESFPLTVTSAQKNPTAFYLCASSIGGSSNQPQHFGDGTRLSIL.

The V gene is TRBV9, the J gene TRBJ2-1; D call uncertain. The CDR3 extends over 15 amino acids. Germline V gene data show CDR1 as SGDLS and CDR2 as YYNGEE. The V and J ends lost 0 bases and 5 bases respectively, with 12 bases between them. The CDR3 DNA follows: TGTGCCAGCAGCGTAGAAGTGGGGATGGACAATGAGCAGTTCTTC. Its protein product is CASSVEVGMDNEQFF.

The chain couples TRBV5-1 to TRBJ2-5, with D uncertain. The germline V and J ends were trimmed by 2 bases and 3 bases, with 5 bases remaining between them. The CDR3 length is 12 residues. The germline V gene has CDR1 SGHRS and CDR2 YFSETQ. DNA of the CDR3: TGCGCCAGCAGCTTCGCAAAAGAGACCCAGTACTTC. It is translated as CASSFAKETQYF.

CDR3 residues: CASSLPGGEKLFF. The DNA for the CDR3 is TGTGCCAGCAGCTTACCAGGGGGTGAAAAACTGTTTTTT. The genes are TRBV7-6 and TRBJ1-4, with 7 bases matching TRBD1. J gave up 7 bases and V 2 bases, and 1 base lay outside the gene matches. The CDR3 has 13 residues. CDR1 is SGHVS, CDR2 FNYEAQ, per germline.

Only one count was recorded for this clone. The chain carries TRBV6-5 and TRBJ2-2; D is uncertain. Germline CDR1 reads MNHEY; CDR2 reads SVGAGI. V lost 3 bases to trimming and J lost 3 bases, with 11 bases between them. CDR3 length equals 15 residues. The DNA for the CDR3 is TGTGCCAGCAGTTATTTTTTTCTGGACACCGGGGAGCTGTTTTTT. Its protein product is CASSYFFLDTGELFF.

This chain connects TRBV5-1 to TRBJ2-5; D is possibly TRBD1 or TRBD2 (5 bases each). The V end was cut by 4 bases, the J end by 2 bases, with 15 bases between. The CDR3 has 15 residues. Germline lookup yields CDR1 SGHRS and CDR2 YFSETQ. This chain's CDR3 is CASSRGDNKQETQYF. The CDR3 DNA reads TGCGCCAGCAGCCGGGGCGATAACAAACAAGAGACCCAGTACTTC.

V is TRBV5-1 and J is TRBJ1-2; D remains ambiguous. The V and J ends lost 3 bases and 3 bases respectively, with 15 bases between them. The length of the CDR3 is 15 residues. CDR1 and CDR2 from the germline V gene are SGHRS and YFSETQ. The CDR3 nucleotides read TGCGCCAGCAGCTATCCAGGAGGCGAAGACTATGGCTACACCTTC. Amino acid sequence: CASSYPGGEDYGYTF.